A single sample is the source of the 32 T cell receptor beta chains below, sequenced in a study of OX40 agonist ivuxolimab in advanced cancers. The data were produced by immunoSEQ multiplex PCR, yet TCRdb's version contains in-frame clones alone and is incomplete. The data contain 55,000 to 75,000 clones, just over 85% of them singletons. The starting material was CD4+ or CD8+ T cells sorted from blood, obtained in a trial of the OX40 agonist ivuxolimab. The receptor set was obtained from an adult with an advanced solid tumor such as melanoma, head and neck, liver or kidney cancer.

The rearrangement uses TRBV4-3 and TRBJ2-3, with 9 bases aligning to TRBD2. Germline lookup yields CDR1 LGHNA and CDR2 YSLEER. The CDR3 contains 17 residues. The ends lost 0 bases at V and 2 bases at J; junction bases unmatched: 6. CDR3 amino acids: CASSQDWPSGDTDTQYF. CDR3 DNA sequence: TGCGCCAGCAGCCAAGATTGGCCTAGCGGGGACACAGATACGCAGTATTTT.

This clone was seen just once. The rearrangement uses TRBV7-2 and TRBJ1-5; 8 bases align to TRBD1. With 2 bases clipped from V and 9 bases from J, the junction kept 6 bases outside the gene matches. CDR1 and CDR2 (germline): SGHTA, FQGNSA. The CDR3 spans 14 residues. This CDR3 is CASSLRQGLLPQHF. Written as DNA, the CDR3 is TGTGCCAGCAGCTTACGACAGGGGTTGCTGCCCCAGCATTTT.

V gene TRBV5-1 combines with J gene TRBJ1-3; D not certain. In germline, CDR1 is SGHRS, CDR2 YFSETQ. V was cut by 4 bases and J by 0 bases, with 14 bases left in between. The length of the CDR3 is 16 residues. CDR3 DNA: TGCGCCAGCAGCGCAAAAAATCTTGGCTCTGGAAACACCATATATTTT. It specifies CASSAKNLGSGNTIYF.

This clone was seen more than once but under ten times. The chain is built from TRBV10-1 and TRBJ2-7, with a tentative D call TRBD2 (6 bases). There are 15 residues in the CDR3. Germline CDR1 WNHNN, CDR2 SYGVQD (reference sequence). Trimming pared 0 bases from V and 1 base from J, leaving 10 bases between. This CDR3 is CASSESTGASYEQYF. Here the CDR3 DNA reads TGCGCCAGCAGTGAGTCGACGGGAGCTTCCTACGAGCAGTACTTC.

The genes are TRBV5-4 and TRBJ1-1, with D uncertain. Trimming took 0 bases from V and 1 from J, leaving 7 bases between them. CDR1 and CDR2 from the germline V gene are SGHNT and YYREEE (reference sequence). The CDR3 has 14 amino acids. The CDR3 region is CASSLGSGNTEAFF. The DNA of the CDR3 is TGTGCCAGCAGCTTGGGTTCGGGGAACACTGAAGCTTTCTTT. The complete variable domain, with remaining parts taken from reference TRBV5-4 and TRBJ1-1, reads ETGVTQSPTHLIKTRGQQVTLRCSSQSGHNTVSWYQQALGQGPQFIFQYYREEENGRGNFPPRFSGLQFPNYSSELNVNALELDDSALYLCASSLGSGNTEAFFGQGTRLTVV.

As DNA, the CDR3 is TGTGCCAGCAGCGCAACCGGGACAGGGCTTTCCACTGAAGCTTTCTTT. It specifies CASSATGTGLSTEAFF. The chain couples TRBV7-2 to TRBJ1-1, with 9 bases fitting TRBD1. With 5 bases clipped from V and 4 bases from J, the junction kept 11 bases outside the gene matches. Germline values: CDR1 SGHTA, CDR2 FQGNSA. There are 16 residues in the CDR3.

The V and J genes are TRBV2 and TRBJ1-1, with D possibly matching TRBD1 (5 bases). Trimming shortened V by 6 bases and J by 5 bases, and 22 bases separated the two germline ends. The CDR3 loop spans 16 amino acids. From germline, CDR1 is SNHLY and CDR2 FYNNEI. This CDR3 reads CASRKGAARDVTEAFF. The CDR3 region has the DNA TGTGCCAGCAGGAAAGGGGCCGCCAGGGACGTAACTGAAGCTTTCTTT.

The V and J genes are TRBV28 and TRBJ2-7; D unresolved. Trimming took 7 bases from V and 1 from J, leaving 14 bases between them. Germline assignment: CDR1 MDHEN and CDR2 SYDVKM. The CDR3 length is 14 residues. The CDR3 region is CASKYPDESYEQYF. The CDR3 region has the DNA TGTGCCAGCAAATACCCCGACGAGTCCTACGAGCAGTACTTC.

This clone has a handful of counts. V gene TRBV18 combines with J gene TRBJ1-1; D perhaps matches TRBD1 (6 bases). This CDR3 has 14 residues. The germline CDR1 and CDR2 sequences are KGHSH and LQKENI. The ends were cut back, 3 bases at V and 5 bases at J, with 13 bases in the middle. The CDR3 DNA reads as TGTGCCAGCTCACCCAACCAAGGGGGGACTGAAGCTTTCTTT. Translating gives CASSPNQGGTEAFF.

CDR3 coding DNA: TGTGCCTGGAACCAGGGGGCGAGAGGCTACACCTTC. Translation: CAWNQGARGYTF. The V gene is TRBV30, the J gene TRBJ1-2; 8 bases align to TRBD1. The germline gives CDR1 GTSNPN, CDR2 SVGIG (reference sequence). The CDR3 runs 12 residues. The V gene end was trimmed by 4 bases and the J gene end by 8 bases; junction bases not matched to a gene: 6.

This chain uses TRBV4-3 with TRBJ1-2; 9 bases fit TRBD1. CDR3 length equals 15 residues. J lost 3 bases, V lost 1 base, and 3 bases had no gene match. Germline V gene lookup returns CDR1 LGHNA and CDR2 YSLEER. Written as DNA, the CDR3 is TGCGCCAGCAGCCAAGCACAGGGGGCCTACTATGGCTACACCTTC. This encodes CASSQAQGAYYGYTF.

The chain recombines TRBV19 with TRBJ2-3, with D perhaps TRBD1 or TRBD2 (7 bases each). This CDR3 comprises 17 residues. Per germline, CDR1 LNHDA and CDR2 SQIVND (reference sequence). The ends were cut back, 5 bases at V and 3 bases at J, with 21 bases in the middle. The CDR3 DNA reads as TGTGCCAGTAGTTCCTCCCCACAGGGGACTAATACAGATACGCAGTATTTT. It yields the protein CASSSSPQGTNTDTQYF.

The chain carries TRBV11-2 and TRBJ2-5; 7 bases line up with TRBD2. The CDR3 is made up of 14 amino acids. The V gene's germline CDR1 is SGHAT and CDR2 FQNNGV. J gave up 5 bases and V 5 bases, and 8 bases lay outside the gene matches. The CDR3 loop is CASSPPGAGETQYF. The CDR3 DNA is TGTGCCAGCAGCCCCCCGGGAGCGGGGGAGACCCAGTACTTC.

The CDR3 reads CASSSSGGNANYGYTF. The CDR3, as DNA: TGTGCCAGCAGCTCCTCCGGTGGGAACGCTAACTATGGCTACACCTTC. This chain links TRBV7-3 with TRBJ1-2; D remains unclear. Germline V lookup: CDR1 SGHTA, CDR2 FQGTGA. This CDR3 comprises 16 residues. V was clipped by 4 bases and J by 0 bases, with 15 bases between them.

The V call is TRBV28, the J call TRBJ1-5, with D possibly being TRBD1 (5 bases). The germline gives CDR1 MDHEN, CDR2 SYDVKM. This CDR3 region has 14 residues. With 7 bases removed from V and 2 bases from J, the gap between germline ends came to 12 bases. CDR3 nucleotides: TGTGCCAGCAAGAAAGGGGCGGGCAATCAGCCCCAGCATTTT. Translating it yields CASKKGAGNQPQHF.

The J gene is TRBJ1-3, the V gene TRBV7-2; 8 nucleotides align to TRBD1. J was trimmed by 4 bases and V by 5 bases; bases with no gene match: 7. In germline, CDR1 is SGHTA, CDR2 FQGNSA. The CDR3 runs 15 residues. CDR3 sequence reads: CASSPIQGEGNTIYF. The CDR3 nucleotides read TGTGCCAGCAGCCCCATACAGGGGGAAGGAAACACCATATATTTT.

V usage is TRBV14 and J usage is TRBJ2-1; no clear D. This CDR3 has 15 residues. Trimming stripped 4 bases from V and 1 base from J, with 11 bases between. Germline V gene data show CDR1 as SGHDN and CDR2 as FVKESK. The CDR3, as DNA: TGTGCCAGCAGCCCGATTGGGGTATCCTACAATGAGCAGTTCTTC. Its protein product is CASSPIGVSYNEQFF.

This rearrangement joins TRBV18 to TRBJ1-1, with 7 bases identical to TRBD1. Germline V CDR1 and CDR2: KGHSH, LQKENI. This CDR3 is built from 15 residues. V shed 0 bases and J 5 bases; nucleotides not matched to a gene: 6. The CDR3, as DNA: TGTGCCAGCTCACCACCGACAGGGAGGGGTACTGAAGCTTTCTTT. Translating gives CASSPPTGRGTEAFF.

The CDR3 DNA is TGTGCCAGCAGTTACCCTCCGGGGAACGAGCAGTACTTC. As protein: CASSYPPGNEQYF. This sequence joins TRBV6-6 and TRBJ2-7, with D perhaps TRBD2 (5 bases). Germline CDR1 MNHNY, CDR2 SVGAGI (reference sequence). Trimming took 2 bases from V and 5 from J, leaving 10 bases between them. The CDR3 sequence is 13 residues long.

The CDR3 here is CASAADRGTEAFF. CDR3 bases: TGTGCTAGTGCCGCCGACAGGGGCACTGAAGCTTTCTTT. The J gene is TRBJ1-1, the V gene TRBV12-5; 8 bases agree with TRBD1. CDR1 and CDR2 (germline): LGHNT, FRNRAP. This CDR3 is 13 amino acids long. J lost 4 bases, V lost 7 bases, and 5 bases had no gene match.

The chain's CDR3 is CASSPPGSDTQYF. Here the CDR3 DNA reads TGTGCCAGCAGCCCCCCGGGTAGCGATACGCAGTATTTT. V usage is TRBV7-3 and J usage is TRBJ2-3; D not certain. The CDR3 extends over 13 amino acids. The germline CDR1 and CDR2 sequences are SGHTA and FQGTGA. Trimming cost V 5 bases and J 6 bases, with 12 bases left between them.

This chain joins TRBV30 and TRBJ1-4; TRBD1 aligns across 7 bases. Trimming cost V 5 bases and J 3 bases; bases outside gene matches: 3. The CDR3 contains 13 residues. Germline assignment: CDR1 GTSNPN and CDR2 SVGIG (reference sequence). In DNA, the CDR3 is TGTGCCTGGGGAGGGACAGCTAATGAAAAACTGTTTTTT. Translation gives CAWGGTANEKLFF.

The CDR3 DNA is TGTGCCAGCAGCCTACTGGGGGAAGGAGCGAACACCGGGGAGCTGTTTTTT. Translating it yields CASSLLGEGANTGELFF. This sequence joins TRBV5-4 and TRBJ2-2, with D perhaps assigned TRBD1 or TRBD2 (5 bases each). Germline CDR1 is SGHNT and CDR2 is YYREEE (reference sequence). The CDR3 extends over 17 amino acids. V shed 4 bases and J shed 0 bases, with 16 bases lying between them.

The J gene is TRBJ1-6, the V gene TRBV19; a weak D match, TRBD1 (6 bases). V was pared by 7 bases and J by 7 bases, with 17 bases between. Germline V gives CDR1 LNHDA, CDR2 SQIVND (reference sequence). This CDR3 spans 15 amino acids. CDR3 sequence (DNA): TGTGCCAGTACCATGGACAGCCGAATGAATTCACCCCTCCACTTT. This translates into CASTMDSRMNSPLHF.

The table lists this clone with a few counts. V is TRBV27 and J is TRBJ1-6; 8 bases align to TRBD1. The CDR3 contains 17 residues. From germline, CDR1 is MNHEY and CDR2 SMNVEV (reference sequence). The V and J ends lost 6 bases and 9 bases, in that order; junction bases with no gene match: 16. The CDR3 loop reads CASSLLIQGARGSPLHF. CDR3 coding DNA: TGTGCCAGCAGCCTTCTCATCCAGGGGGCAAGGGGTTCACCCCTCCACTTT.

The genes are TRBV7-8 and TRBJ2-5; weak D call: TRBD2 (5 bases). The J call is in doubt because the DNA end fits TRBJ2-7 better. The CDR3 extends over 15 amino acids. CDR1 and CDR2 (germline): SGHVS, FQNEAQ. The CDR3 sequence is CASSLERGRSYEQYF. DNA for the CDR3: TGTGCCAGCAGCTTAGAGAGAGGGCGATCCTACGAGCAGTACTTC.

This sequence joins TRBV5-6 and TRBJ2-7; 9 bases map to TRBD1. The CDR3 runs to 15 residues. Germline CDR1 reads SGHDT; CDR2 reads YYEEEE. The trim removed 0 bases at V and 4 bases at J, leaving 5 bases unmatched. CDR3 in amino acids: CASSLGPGQGYEQYF. In DNA, the CDR3 is TGTGCCAGCAGCTTGGGGCCGGGACAGGGTTACGAGCAGTACTTC.

The gene calls are TRBV11-2 and TRBJ1-2, with a possible D match to TRBD1 (5 bases). The CDR3 length is 16 residues. Germline CDR1 reads SGHAT; CDR2 reads FQNNGV. Trimming removed 7 bases from V and 3 bases from J, with 21 bases in between. The CDR3 DNA follows: TGTGCCAGCACACAGGAGTGGGGAGGGCCCTACTATGGCTACACCTTC. Its protein product is CASTQEWGGPYYGYTF.

The rearrangement links TRBV11-3 to TRBJ2-7; D is unresolved. V gave up 1 base and J gave up 0 bases, with 10 bases separating them. Germline CDR1 reads SGHNT; CDR2 reads YENEEA. The CDR3 covers 15 residues. CDR3: CASSLGGESSYEQYF. The CDR3 DNA reads as TGTGCCAGCAGCTTAGGTGGAGAGAGCTCCTACGAGCAGTACTTC. The whole variable domain, remainder taken from reference TRBV11-3 and TRBJ2-7, is EAGVVQSPRYKIIEKKQPVAFWCNPISGHNTLYWYLQNLGQGPELLIRYENEEAVDDSQLPKDRFSAERLKGVDSTLKIQPAELGDSAVYLCASSLGGESSYEQYFGPGTRLTVT.

The chain carries TRBV7-9 and TRBJ2-6; tentatively, D is TRBD2 (5 bases). V lost 3 bases to trimming and J lost 2 bases, with 5 bases between them. This CDR3 has 14 residues. From germline, CDR1 is SEHNR and CDR2 FQNEAQ (reference sequence). DNA for the CDR3: TGTGCCAGCAGCTTGAGGGCTGGGGCCAACGTCCTGACTTTC. Translated: CASSLRAGANVLTF.

This clone has more than one count but fewer than ten. The chain links TRBV19 to TRBJ2-2, with D possibly being TRBD1 (6 bases). Trimming stripped 9 bases from V and 7 bases from J, with 18 bases between. CDR3 length equals 14 residues. CDR1 is LNHDA, CDR2 SQIVND, per germline (reference sequence). The CDR3 reads CASRDTSRVGELFF. The CDR3 region has the DNA TGTGCCAGCCGGGACACAAGTCGTGTCGGGGAGCTGTTTTTT. Drawing the rest from reference TRBV19 and TRBJ2-2, the complete variable domain is DGGITQSPKYLFRKEGQNVTLSCEQNLNHDAMYWYRQDPGQGLRLIYYSQIVNDFQKGDIAEGYSVSREKKESFPLTVTSAQKNPTAFYLCASRDTSRVGELFFGEGSRLTVL.

The chain joins TRBV28 to TRBJ2-5, with 7 bases aligning to TRBD1. The V and J ends lost 0 bases and 4 bases, in that order; junction bases with no gene match: 2. Germline V gene lookup returns CDR1 MDHEN and CDR2 SYDVKM. This CDR3 comprises 14 residues. This CDR3 is CASSLWTGRETQYF. The CDR3 DNA is TGTGCCAGCAGTTTATGGACAGGGAGAGAGACCCAGTACTTC.